The rows below give T cell receptor beta chains drawn from one sample of a study of early T cells in non-severe SARS-CoV-2 infection. TCRdb reprocessed the 5' RACE reads with MiXCR, giving one entry per CDR3 protein. Among roughly 50,000 distinct CDR3 sequences, around a tenth were seen once, and the ten largest hold roughly 8.3%. Source material: whole blood. Source of these receptors: an adult who was a healthcare worker with PCR-confirmed SARS-CoV-2 infection or an uninfected control (not recorded which). Each CDR3 is given with its conserved first and last residue. The D gene is left open where the match is weak. Clone size is given for some rows only: seen once, a few or many times, or a class if the clone is expanded.

TGTGCCAGCAGGGGTACCGGACAGGGCTCCTATGGCTACACCTTC CASRGTGQGSYGYTF 15 TRBV28 few TRBD1 TRBJ1-2
TGTGCCAGCAGCGGGGACAGGGTCTTGGATTTT CASSGDRVLDF 11 TRBV2 medium-sized TRBD1 TRBJ2-3
TGCAGCGTTGATGGGGTCGGGACTAGCGGGAGTCGGCCAGATACGCAGTATTTT CSVDGVGTSGSRPDTQYF 18 TRBV29-1 few TRBD2 TRBJ2-3
TGTGCCAGCAGCCAAGACTACCGCTTGGGACTCAGCTCCTACGAGCAGTACTTC CASSQDYRLGLSSYEQYF 18 TRBV14 few . TRBJ2-7
TGTGCCACCAGCAAAAGGGTTAACTATGGCTACACCTTC CATSKRVNYGYTF 13 TRBV15 many . TRBJ1-2
TGTGCCAGCAGCTTAAATGAGGGTACACCCCTCCACTTT CASSLNEGTPLHF 13 TRBV7-3 . . TRBJ1-6
TGTGCCTGGAGCCCTACTAGCGGGGGCACAGATACGCAGTATTTT CAWSPTSGGTDTQYF 15 TRBV30 many TRBD2 TRBJ2-3
TGCAGTGCACTGGGACTAGCGCGCTCCTACGAGCAGTACTTC CSALGLARSYEQYF 14 TRBV20-1 many TRBD2 TRBJ2-7
TGTGCCAGCAGAACCGGCTGGGGGACTGAAGCTTTCTTT CASRTGWGTEAFF 13 TRBV11-2 . . TRBJ1-1
TGTGCCAGCAGTTTTCCGACAGGCGAGCAGTACTTC CASSFPTGEQYF 12 TRBV27 . . TRBJ2-7
TGTGCCAGCAGCAGGGGATCTGGGGCCAACGTCCTGACTTTC CASSRGSGANVLTF 14 TRBV7-9 many . TRBJ2-6
TGCGCCAGCAGCCCGCCGACTAGCGGGCCCTCCTACGAGCAGTACTTC CASSPPTSGPSYEQYF 16 TRBV5-1 . TRBD2 TRBJ2-7